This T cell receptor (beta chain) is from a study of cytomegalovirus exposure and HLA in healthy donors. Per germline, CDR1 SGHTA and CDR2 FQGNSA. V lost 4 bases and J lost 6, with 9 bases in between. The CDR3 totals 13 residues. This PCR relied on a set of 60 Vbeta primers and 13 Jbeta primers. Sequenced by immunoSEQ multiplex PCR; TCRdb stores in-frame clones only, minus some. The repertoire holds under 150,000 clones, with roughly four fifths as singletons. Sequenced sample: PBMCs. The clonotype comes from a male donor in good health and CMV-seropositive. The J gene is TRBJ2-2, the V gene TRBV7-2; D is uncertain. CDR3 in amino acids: CASSSLRAGELFF. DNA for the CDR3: TGTGCCAGCAGCTCACTCCGGGCCGGGGAGCTGTTTTTT.